The clone carrying this T cell receptor beta chain was counted only a few times. CDR3 length equals 16 residues. J was trimmed by 6 bases and V by 3 bases; bases with no gene match: 8. In germline, CDR1 is MDHEN, CDR2 SYDVKM. Uncontrolled infection, other autoimmune disease, pregnancy or lactation disqualified patients from enrolment. Fresh peripheral blood, under 11 ml, yielded the PBMCs. These data are taken from a study of T cells in Graves' hyperthyroidism and ophthalmopathy. There were TCR beta CDR3 regions amplified from RNA transcripts. With the HTBI primer set, the TCR CDR3 went through a first round of RT-PCR. TCRdb independently ran MiXCR on the multiplex PCR reads; one entry per CDR3 protein. The repertoire includes more than 500,000 distinct CDR3 sequences, 15% to 20% of them detected once, and less than 30% sits in the top ten.

Sequencing was carried out using blood. The TCR comes from a woman aged 25 to 39 with Graves' ophthalmopathy. This chain uses TRBV28 with TRBJ1-5; 10 bases agree with TRBD1. The CDR3 loop is CASSFGSDRGVQPQHF. As DNA, the CDR3 is TGTGCCAGCAGTTTTGGGTCGGACAGGGGGGTTCAGCCCCAGCATTTT.